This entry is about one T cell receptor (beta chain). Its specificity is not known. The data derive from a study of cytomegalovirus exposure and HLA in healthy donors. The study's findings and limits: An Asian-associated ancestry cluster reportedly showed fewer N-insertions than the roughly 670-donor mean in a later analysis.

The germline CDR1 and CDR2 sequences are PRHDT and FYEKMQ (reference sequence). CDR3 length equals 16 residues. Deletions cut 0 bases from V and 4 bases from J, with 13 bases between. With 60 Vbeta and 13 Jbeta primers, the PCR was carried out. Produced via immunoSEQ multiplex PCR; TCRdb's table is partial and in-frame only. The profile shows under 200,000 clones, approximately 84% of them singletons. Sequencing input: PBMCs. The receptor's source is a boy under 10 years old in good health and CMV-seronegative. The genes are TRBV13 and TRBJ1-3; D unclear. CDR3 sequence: CASSLGPSRRGNTIYF. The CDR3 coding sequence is TGTGCCAGCAGCTTAGGTCCTAGCCGGCGGGGAAACACCATATATTTT.